Sequencing of this T cell receptor beta chain was carried out in a study of early stage breast cancer tumors. The length of the CDR3 is 16 residues. The V end was cut by 5 bases, the J end by 0 bases, with 15 bases between. Germline V gives CDR1 SGHAT, CDR2 FQNNGV. Measured with immunoSEQ multiplex PCR; TCRdb has only the in-frame clones, and not every one. This table has under 75,000 clones, over 60% appearing once. This chain joins TRBV11-2 and TRBJ2-3, with D possibly TRBD2 on 5 matching bases. The source of this sequence is a person younger than 45 with breast cancer. The sequenced sample was blood. CDR3 in amino acids: CASSDYEGTSTDTQYF. As DNA, the CDR3 is TGTGCCAGCAGCGATTACGAGGGAACAAGCACAGATACGCAGTATTTT.